Given below is one TCR beta chain in context. Antigen unknown. Assay: immunoSEQ multiplex PCR; the TCRdb copy retains only in-frame clones and omits some. The sample records under 200,000 clones, around 90% being singletons. Trimming left V 1 base short and J 5 bases short, with 12 bases between. From germline, CDR1 is LGHDT and CDR2 YNNKEL (reference sequence). This CDR3 is 15 amino acids long. These data originate in a study of T cell responses to AZD1222 COVID-19 vaccine. Study conclusions and caveats: Nearly half of spike-specific TCRs reportedly target unmutated variant regions. Increases in Spike-specific TCR breadth and depth were seen after two AZD1222 doses. The donors showed a predominance of white British ancestry and of females, with possible underestimation of clonal diversity. No repertoire was sampled before or during the peak T cell response, only after it.

This specimen was peripheral blood, taken 28 days after the second dose of the MenACWY control vaccine. The source is an adult who received the MenACWY meningococcal vaccine as a control. The chain links TRBV3-1 (or the pseudogene TRBV3-2) to TRBJ2-1; D is possibly TRBD2 (6 bases). CDR3 amino acids: CASSQGEAGHNEQFF. The CDR3 DNA sequence: TGTGCCAGCAGCCAAGGGGAGGCAGGCCACAATGAGCAGTTCTTC.